A selection of T cell receptor beta chains follows, all from one sample in a study of T cells after yellow fever vaccination. One entry per CDR3 protein, called by TCRdb with MiXCR from the 5' RACE reads. This table holds tens of thousands of distinct CDR3 sequences, more than 5.5% found once. The sample in question was CD8+ T cells sorted from PBMCs, obtained around 5 days after the first yellow fever vaccination. The origin of the receptors is a man younger than 30 who received the YFV17D yellow fever vaccine. CDR3s include the opening cysteine and the closing phenylalanine or tryptophan. A D gene is named only where the DNA matches it firmly. Size is omitted from some rows. Given values are once, few, many or a class for expanded clones.

length	V	size	D	J	DNA	CDR3
14	TRBV5-1	many	.	TRBJ2-6	TGCGCCAGCAGCTTGTACTCTGGGGCCAACGTCCTGACTTTC	CASSLYSGANVLTF
12	TRBV20-1	.	TRBD2	TRBJ2-1	TGCAGTGCTAGACTAGCGGGGTATGAGCAGTTCTTC	CSARLAGYEQFF
16	TRBV7-9	.	TRBD2	TRBJ2-3	TGTGCCAGCAGCCCGTCGGGACTAGCGGAGGCTGATACGCAGTATTTT	CASSPSGLAEADTQYF
21	TRBV3-1	.	TRBD2	TRBJ2-3	TGTGCCAGCAGCCCAGGAGCCATTCCGGGACTAGCGGGACTCAGCACAGATACGCAGTATTTT	CASSPGAIPGLAGLSTDTQYF
13	TRBV4-2	.	.	TRBJ1-2	TGTGCCAGCAGCCAAGGAGGGGCAAATGGCTACACCTTC	CASSQGGANGYTF
15	TRBV5-5	many	TRBD1	TRBJ2-1	TGTGCCAGCAGTTCCGACAGGGCTCTCTACAATGAGCAGTTCTTC	CASSSDRALYNEQFF
14	TRBV27	few	TRBD1	TRBJ2-7	TGTGCCAGCAGTTTTCGGGACAGCACCTACGAGCAGTACTTC	CASSFRDSTYEQYF
13	TRBV4-3	many	.	TRBJ2-1	TGCGCCAGCAGCCCTACACGTTACAATGAGCAGTTCTTC	CASSPTRYNEQFF
16	TRBV12-3/TRBV12-4	many	.	TRBJ2-6	TGTGCCAGCAGTCTGGGGGACATCGCGGGGGCCAACGTCCTGACTTTC	CASSLGDIAGANVLTF
18	TRBV1	.	.	TRBJ2-3	TGCACCAGCAGCCAATTAAGGGCTAGCGGGGGGCGCACAGATACGCAGTATTTT	CTSSQLRASGGRTDTQYF
12	TRBV2	many	.	TRBJ2-7	TGTGCCAGCAGTCGCCGCTCCTACGAGCAGTACTTC	CASSRRSYEQYF
15	TRBV15	few	.	TRBJ2-3	TGTGCCACCAACGGAGGAGCCGGAAACACAGATACGCAGTATTTT	CATNGGAGNTDTQYF
15	TRBV21-1	few	.	TRBJ1-5	TGTGCCAGCAGCAAATGGGAAATTAGCAATCAGCCCCAGCATTTT	CASSKWEISNQPQHF
15	TRBV6-5	.	TRBD1	TRBJ2-1	TGTGCCAGCAGTTCCACAGGGGGCAGGTACAATGAGCAGTTCTTC	CASSSTGGRYNEQFF
13	TRBV4-2	many	.	TRBJ1-1	TGTGCCAGCAGCCTTAGCCGGAACACTGAAGCTTTCTTT	CASSLSRNTEAFF
13	TRBV12-3/TRBV12-4	many	.	TRBJ2-1	TGTGCCAGCAGCCCCGGGCCTGGCAATGAGCAGTTCTTC	CASSPGPGNEQFF
14	TRBV10-3	.	.	TRBJ2-2	TGTGCCATCAGTGAGTCTTGGAACACCGGGGAGCTGTTTTTT	CAISESWNTGELFF
11	TRBV29-1	many	.	TRBJ2-2	TGCAGCGTAGGACACACCGGGGAGCTGTTTTTT	CSVGHTGELFF
13	TRBV27	many	.	TRBJ2-3	TGTGCCAGCAGTTTAGGAGGCACAGATACGCAGTATTTT	CASSLGGTDTQYF
14	TRBV20-1	many	TRBD2	TRBJ2-7	TGCAGTGCTTCACTAGCGGGGGCAACCTACGAGCAGTACTTC	CSASLAGATYEQYF
10	TRBV6-2/TRBV6-3	many	.	TRBJ2-1	TGTGCCAGCAGTTATGGTGAGCAGTTCTTC	CASSYGEQFF
14	TRBV10-3	many	TRBD1	TRBJ2-2	TGTGCCATCCAGGACAGGGATGTGACCGGGGAGCTGTTTTTT	CAIQDRDVTGELFF
13	TRBV12-3/TRBV12-4	few	TRBD1	TRBJ2-2	TGTGCCAGCAGTTCCGACAGGGTCGGGGAGCTGTTTTTT	CASSSDRVGELFF
12	TRBV11-2	.	.	TRBJ2-3	TGTGCCAGCAGCTCGACGGCTGATACGCAGTATTTT	CASSSTADTQYF
16	TRBV6-2/TRBV6-3	many	.	TRBJ2-4	TGTGCCAGCAGTTACCAGCTATCTCGGGGCAAAAACATTCAGTACTTC	CASSYQLSRGKNIQYF
17	TRBV7-9	.	.	TRBJ1-5	TGTGCCAGCAGCTTGGGTACAGGACAATATAGCAATCAGCCCCAGCATTTT	CASSLGTGQYSNQPQHF
16	TRBV3-1	few	TRBD2	TRBJ2-1	TGTGCCAGCAGCCAAGACCTAGCGGGGGGCCCCCCCGAGCAGTTCTTC	CASSQDLAGGPPEQFF
15	TRBV4-1	many	TRBD2	TRBJ2-1	TGCGCCAGCACCCAGAACGAGCGGGGGGGCAATGAGCAGTTCTTC	CASTQNERGGNEQFF
15	TRBV11-3	few	.	TRBJ1-3	TGTGCCAGCAGCTCGAGGGGAGGCTCTGGAAACACCATATATTTT	CASSSRGGSGNTIYF
18	TRBV4-1	few	TRBD1	TRBJ2-5	TGCGCCAGCAGCCAATTAGAACACCGGGACAGAAGCCAAGAGACCCAGTACTTC	CASSQLEHRDRSQETQYF
15	TRBV5-6	few	.	TRBJ2-6	TGTGCCAGCAGCCCTACCAGCTCTGGGGCCAACGTCCTGACTTTC	CASSPTSSGANVLTF
15	TRBV3-1	.	TRBD1	TRBJ2-1	TGTGCCACCAGAGACGGGGGACAGGGCCTCGATGAGCAGTTCTTC	CATRDGGQGLDEQFF
15	TRBV20-1	many	TRBD1	TRBJ1-2	TGCAGTGCTAGAGATTCGGCACAGGGGAACTATGGCTACACCTTC	CSARDSAQGNYGYTF
17	TRBV4-3	.	TRBD2	TRBJ2-3	TGCGCCAGCAGCCCCGGGTTGGCGGGAGCTAGCACAGATACGCAGTATTTT	CASSPGLAGASTDTQYF
16	TRBV5-1	few	.	TRBJ2-7	TGCGCCAGCAGCTTGGGGGTAGGGCCGCCGGACCACGAGCAGTACTTC	CASSLGVGPPDHEQYF
14	TRBV13	.	TRBD1	TRBJ1-2	TGTGCCAGCAGCCCCCGGACAGGGGCGGATGGCTACACCTTC	CASSPRTGADGYTF
15	TRBV28	.	.	TRBJ2-2	TGTGCCAGCAGTCCGCGGACTAAACCCACCGGGGAGCTGTTTTTT	CASSPRTKPTGELFF
14	TRBV12-3/TRBV12-4	many	.	TRBJ1-2	TGTGCCAGCAGCCCGACAGGTTCTTCCTATGGCTACACCTTC	CASSPTGSSYGYTF
12	TRBV12-3/TRBV12-4	many	.	TRBJ1-1	TGTGCCAGCAGTTTTTTGGGGCGCGAGGCTTTCTTT	CASSFLGREAFF
14	TRBV29-1	many	TRBD1	TRBJ2-7	TGCAGCGTCGCGGGACAGGGGATTGCCTACGAGCAGTACTTC	CSVAGQGIAYEQYF
18	TRBV7-2	many	TRBD1	TRBJ2-3	TGTGCCAGCAGCCCCCGCCGGACAGGGAGAAGGGAGGCAGATACGCAGTATTTT	CASSPRRTGRREADTQYF
15	TRBV7-9	few	.	TRBJ2-2	TGTGCCAGCAGCTTCCCAGGGGCCAACACCGGGGAGCTGTTTTTT	CASSFPGANTGELFF
14	TRBV5-1	many	.	TRBJ1-3	TGCGCCAGCAGCTTATTCGGTTGGAGAAACACCATATATTTT	CASSLFGWRNTIYF
19	TRBV4-3	many	TRBD2	TRBJ2-1	TGCGCCAGCAGCCAACCCCAGTGGGTAGCGGGGCCCAGCTACAATGAGCAGTTCTTC	CASSQPQWVAGPSYNEQFF
17	TRBV4-2	few	.	TRBJ1-2	TGTGCCAGCAGCCAAGCACCAGACAGTTTAGCTAACTATGGCTACACCTTC	CASSQAPDSLANYGYTF
16	TRBV11-3	.	TRBD2	TRBJ2-2	TGTGCCAGCAGCCCCGGACTAGCGAAATTCACCGGGGAGCTGTTTTTT	CASSPGLAKFTGELFF
16	TRBV27	.	TRBD2	TRBJ2-3	TGTGCCAGCAGTTTAGATCGGGGGGGGTTCGGGGATACGCAGTATTTT	CASSLDRGGFGDTQYF
18	TRBV6-2/TRBV6-3	.	.	TRBJ2-1	TGTGCCAGCAGTTACAATCCTAACCCCTCCGGCTCCTACAATGAGCAGTTCTTC	CASSYNPNPSGSYNEQFF
15	TRBV5-1	few	.	TRBJ1-2	TGCGCCAGCAGCGTAATGGACAGATCTAACTATGGCTACACCTTC	CASSVMDRSNYGYTF
15	TRBV5-1	many	.	TRBJ1-1	TGCGCCAGCAGCTTGGGTGTCACTGAGAACACTGAAGCTTTCTTT	CASSLGVTENTEAFF
11	TRBV20-1	medium-sized	.	TRBJ1-1	TGCAGTGCCGCACGGAACACTGAAGCTTTCTTT	CSAARNTEAFF
15	TRBV7-2	many	.	TRBJ2-1	TGTGCCAGCAGCCAAATCGGGACGTTGGGGGAAGAGCAGTTCTTC	CASSQIGTLGEEQFF
17	TRBV4-3	many	.	TRBJ2-1	TGCGCCAGCAGCCTCTCGCGGCAGGGCCGCCGTTTTGATGAGCAGTTCTTC	CASSLSRQGRRFDEQFF
15	TRBV11-2	many	.	TRBJ2-2	TGTGCCAGCAGCTTACGATACCGGACCCCCGGGGAGCTGTTTTTT	CASSLRYRTPGELFF
14	TRBV4-1	many	.	TRBJ2-7	TGCGCCAGCAGCCACCTGGACGGCGGATACGAGCAGTACTTC	CASSHLDGGYEQYF